A selection of T cell receptor beta chains follows, all from one sample in a study of control samples from healthy donors and cancer patients. Sequenced by immunoSEQ multiplex PCR; TCRdb stores in-frame clones only, minus some. The table records about 80,000 clones, 70% to 90% of them present only once. Sequences were obtained from blood. The source of these receptors is a woman aged 45-59 years in good health. The CDR3 runs from the conserved cysteine through the conserved F or W. D genes are given only for firm matches. Clone size is stated in some rows and not others, as once, few, many or a class when expanded.

abundance,v_gene,j_gene,d_gene,CDR3nt,CDR3aa
NA,TRBV18,TRBJ2-1,TRBD1,TGTGCCAGCTCGCACGACAGGGAGTGGCTGTTCTTC,CASSHDREWLFF
few,TRBV18,TRBJ1-2,NA,TGTGCCAGCTCACCTATAAGCGGGGGAGAAAACTATGGCTACACCTTC,CASSPISGGENYGYTF
NA,TRBV4-1,TRBJ2-4,TRBD1,TGCGCCAGCAGCCAACCCAGGGACAGATTAGCCAAAAACATTCAGTACTTC,CASSQPRDRLAKNIQYF
NA,TRBV11-3,TRBJ2-5,TRBD1,TGTGCCAGCAGCCTAGACGGGACAGACCAAGAGACCCAGTACTTC,CASSLDGTDQETQYF
NA,TRBV7-8,TRBJ1-5,NA,TGTGCCAGCAGCATGCCGGGACCTACTAATCAGCCCCAGCATTTT,CASSMPGPTNQPQHF
NA,TRBV6-5,TRBJ1-2,TRBD1,TGTGCCAGCAGGACCGGGACAGCTAAATATGGCTACACCTTC,CASRTGTAKYGYTF
NA,TRBV6-5,TRBJ2-7,NA,TGTGCCAGCAGACCCGATGGGGGCCCGTCCTACGAGCAGTACTTC,CASRPDGGPSYEQYF
NA,TRBV6-1,TRBJ2-7,NA,TGTGCCAGCAGTGAACTTTGGCTGGGGGATGAGAACGAGCAGTACTTC,CASSELWLGDENEQYF
NA,TRBV18,TRBJ1-6,NA,TGTGCCAGCTCACCGCGGAAAGGGGATAATTCACCCCTCCACTTT,CASSPRKGDNSPLHF
NA,TRBV2,TRBJ2-4,NA,TGTGCCAGCAGACCCGATCTAGCCAAAAACATTCAGTACTTC,CASRPDLAKNIQYF
NA,TRBV30,TRBJ1-5,TRBD1,TGTGCCTCAGGGGGGAGCAATCAGCCCCAGCATTTT,CASGGSNQPQHF
NA,TRBV19,TRBJ2-1,NA,TGTGCCAGTAAGAGTAAGGGCCTCTCCTACAATGAGCAGTTCTTC,CASKSKGLSYNEQFF
NA,TRBV6-6,TRBJ1-2,NA,TGTGCCAGCAGTAATCCAGGGCCGGACTATGGCTACACCTTC,CASSNPGPDYGYTF
few,TRBV18,TRBJ2-2,NA,TGTGCCAGCTCACCTAGAGAAGGGAACGGGGAGCTGTTTTTT,CASSPREGNGELFF
NA,TRBV2,TRBJ1-1,NA,TGTGCCAGCGAGGGGTTCACTGAAGCTTTCTTT,CASEGFTEAFF
NA,TRBV19,TRBJ1-6,NA,TGTGCCAGTAGTATATCAACCTATAATTCACCCCTCCACTTT,CASSISTYNSPLHF
NA,TRBV4-1,TRBJ1-1,NA,TGCGCCAGCAGCCCCCACTCGGGCACTGAAGCTTTCTTT,CASSPHSGTEAFF
once,TRBV11-2,TRBJ2-7,NA,TGTGCCAGCAGCCTGGGGACTCTCTACGAGCAGTACTTC,CASSLGTLYEQYF
few,TRBV19,TRBJ1-1,NA,TGTGCCAGTATTACGGGGACTAACACTGAAGCTTTCTTT,CASITGTNTEAFF
few,TRBV7-9,TRBJ2-4,NA,TGTGCCAGCACTACATTAGTAACAGACAAAAACATTCAGTACTTC,CASTTLVTDKNIQYF
NA,TRBV5-6,TRBJ1-5,TRBD1,TGTGCCAGCAACCACAGGGGTGGCAATCAGCCCCAGCATTTT,CASNHRGGNQPQHF
NA,TRBV6-5,TRBJ2-7,NA,TGTGCCAGTCCTCTGGGGCAGATCAGCCACGAGCAGTACTTC,CASPLGQISHEQYF
few,TRBV7-9,TRBJ2-3,TRBD2,TGTGCCAGCAGCTTAGTAGCGGGGGGGCCGGCAGATACGCAGTATTTT,CASSLVAGGPADTQYF
NA,TRBV25-1,TRBJ2-2,TRBD2,TGTGCCAGCAGTGAAACCCATAGCGGGGGGGCGAACACCGGGGAGCTGTTTTTT,CASSETHSGGANTGELFF
NA,TRBV29-1,TRBJ1-3,NA,TGCAGCGCCCCCTATTGGGGAAACACCATATATTTT,CSAPYWGNTIYF
NA,TRBV9,TRBJ2-1,NA,TGTGCCAGCAGCGTCTCAGGGATCTCCTACAATGAGCAGTTCTTC,CASSVSGISYNEQFF
once,TRBV6-6,TRBJ2-2,NA,TGTGCCAGCAGTTACATCCGGAACACCGGGGAGCTGTTTTTT,CASSYIRNTGELFF
once,TRBV4-1,TRBJ2-3,TRBD2,TGCGCCAGCAGCCCGGGGGGAGGGAGGGATACGCAGTATTTT,CASSPGGGRDTQYF
NA,TRBV5-8,TRBJ2-7,TRBD1,TGTGCCAGCAGCACCGGGACAGGTCTGTACGAGCAGTACTTC,CASSTGTGLYEQYF
NA,TRBV30,TRBJ2-1,NA,TGTGCCTGTAGAAAAAGTGAGAATGAGCAGTTCTTC,CACRKSENEQFF
NA,TRBV2,TRBJ1-1,NA,TGTGCCAGCAGTGAACAAGGCAGGGAAACTAAAGCCTTCTTT,CASSEQGRETKAFF
NA,TRBV7-9,TRBJ2-7,NA,TGTGCCAGCAGCCGAGGACCCTACGAGCAGTACTTC,CASSRGPYEQYF
NA,TRBV4-1,TRBJ1-2,TRBD1,TGCGCCAGCAGCCAAGACACAGGGGCTCTAGGTGGCTACACCTTC,CASSQDTGALGGYTF
NA,TRBV4-1,TRBJ1-5,NA,TGCGCCAGCAGCCCAGAAGGGTCTAGCAATCAGCCCCAGCATTTT,CASSPEGSSNQPQHF
NA,TRBV6-5,TRBJ2-5,NA,TGTGCCAGCGGCCTCATCCAAGAGACCCAGTACTTC,CASGLIQETQYF
NA,TRBV5-6,TRBJ2-1,NA,TGTGCCAGCAGCTTTGCGGGGAACTACAATGAGCAGTTCTTC,CASSFAGNYNEQFF
NA,TRBV6-1,TRBJ2-3,TRBD2,TGTGCCAGCAGTGCGGGACTAGCGGGGGGAAGTAGCACAGATACGCAGTATTTT,CASSAGLAGGSSTDTQYF
NA,TRBV6-5,TRBJ1-4,TRBD1,TGTGCCAGCAGCCAATACGGGACAGCTGATGAAAAACTGTTTTTT,CASSQYGTADEKLFF
NA,TRBV5-6,TRBJ1-4,NA,TGTGCCAGCAGCTTGGGTGCGGAAAAACTGTTTTTT,CASSLGAEKLFF
NA,TRBV19,TRBJ2-1,NA,TGTGCCAGTAGTATAAGGGGGGGGTCCTACAATGAGCAGTTCTTC,CASSIRGGSYNEQFF
NA,TRBV2,TRBJ2-3,NA,TGTGCCAGCAGACGGGGGAGTTCAGATACGCAGTATTTT,CASRRGSSDTQYF
NA,TRBV5-4,TRBJ1-2,NA,TGTGCCAGCAGCTTCCCAGACGGGAATTATGGCTACACCTTC,CASSFPDGNYGYTF
few,TRBV6-6,TRBJ1-5,NA,TGTGCCAGCAGGGGACGACAGGGCAATCAGCCCCAGCATTTT,CASRGRQGNQPQHF
NA,TRBV19,TRBJ2-3,TRBD1,TGTGCCAGTAGTATAGCCGGACAGGGGTTAAAGACAGATACGCAGTATTTT,CASSIAGQGLKTDTQYF
NA,TRBV19,TRBJ1-5,NA,TGTGCCACGGGACTTAGAGGACAGCCCCAGCATTTT,CATGLRGQPQHF